The 9 T cell receptor beta chains reported below all come from one sample, sequenced in a study of cytomegalovirus exposure and HLA in healthy donors. Researchers ran the PCR with 60 Vbeta and 13 Jbeta primers. The protocol was immunoSEQ multiplex PCR, while the TCRdb copy is restricted to in-frame clones and leaves out a portion. The table records nearly 200,000 clones, about 90% of them present only once. The sample was PBMCs. The receptors here all came from a man aged 30 to 39 in good health and CMV-seronegative.

The chain carries TRBV4-2 and TRBJ1-4, with D possibly being TRBD1 (5 bases). The length of the CDR3 is 15 residues. Between the trimmed V and J ends, which lost 1 base and 10 bases, there was a span of 16 bases. In germline, CDR1 is LGHNA, CDR2 YNFKEQ. CDR3 DNA: TGTGCCAGCAGCCAAGTAGGGGCCCCCTCCGGAAAACTGTTTTTT. Translating it yields CASSQVGAPSGKLFF.

The chain combines TRBV7-2 with TRBJ2-3; tentatively, D is TRBD2 (6 bases). This CDR3 region has 13 residues. Trimming shortened V by 7 bases and J by 4 bases, and 12 bases separated the two germline ends. Germline CDR1 and CDR2: SGHTA and FQGNSA. The CDR3 bases are TGTGCCAGCACCGAGCGGGCAGCAGATACGCAGTATTTT. It encodes CASTERAADTQYF.

This chain joins TRBV6-5 and TRBJ2-7, with D possibly being TRBD1 (6 bases). The V and J ends lost 5 bases and 4 bases respectively, with 9 bases between them. The CDR3 consists of 12 residues. In germline, CDR1 is MNHEY, CDR2 SVGAGI. CDR3 loop: CASSPRGYEQYF. In DNA, the CDR3 is TGTGCCAGCAGTCCCAGGGGTTACGAGCAGTACTTC.

The chain is built from TRBV28 and TRBJ2-7, with D hard to call. CDR1 is MDHEN, CDR2 SYDVKM, per germline. This CDR3 is built from 14 residues. V gave up 1 base and J gave up 4 bases, with 11 bases separating them. The CDR3 DNA is TGTGCCAGCAGTTTATTGACACGAGATTACGAGCAGTACTTC. Protein product: CASSLLTRDYEQYF.

As to this clone: Compared with germline, one end of the junction differs, possibly owing to a read error. Other DNA sequences in this sample translate to the same CDR3. CDR3 sequence: CASSYGGTGASPQHF. The CDR3 DNA follows: TGTGCCAGCAGTTACGGGGGGACAGGGGCATCACCCCAACATTTT. This rearrangement joins TRBV6-5 to TRBJ1-5, with TRBD1 matching over 10 bases. Germline V gene lookup returns CDR1 MNHEY and CDR2 SVGAGI. CDR3 size: 15 residues.

The table lists this clone with a count of one. The V call is TRBV7-2, the J call TRBJ1-2; D unclear. The CDR3 totals 13 residues. Germline CDR1 and CDR2: SGHTA and FQGNSA. Trimming pared 5 bases from V and 6 bases from J, leaving 13 bases between. This chain's CDR3 is CASSPTVANGYTF. CDR3 coding DNA: TGTGCCAGCAGCCCGACCGTAGCGAATGGCTACACCTTC.

The chain combines TRBV6-1 with TRBJ2-5; 14 nucleotides align to TRBD2. V was pared by 3 bases and J by 4 bases, with 10 bases of the junction left unmatched. The CDR3 sequence is 18 residues long. Germline V gene data show CDR1 as MNHNS and CDR2 as SASEGT. CDR3: CASSEGRGGLAGVETQYF. The CDR3 region has the DNA TGTGCCAGCAGTGAGGGGCGTGGGGGACTAGCGGGAGTAGAGACCCAGTACTTC.

This clone appeared once. This sequence joins TRBV6-5 and TRBJ2-7; D is undetermined. CDR1 MNHEY and CDR2 SVGAGI come from the germline V gene. V lost 2 bases and J lost 7, with 6 bases in between. There are 11 residues in the CDR3. CDR3 protein: CASSYREEQYF. The CDR3 DNA reads TGTGCCAGCAGTTACCGAGAAGAGCAGTACTTC.

The chain has TRBV7-6 and TRBJ2-7; D possibly corresponds to TRBD1 (5 bases). The V gene's germline CDR1 is SGHVS and CDR2 FNYEAQ. The CDR3 runs 13 residues. V lost 1 base, J lost 3 bases, and 7 bases lay in between. The CDR3 DNA reads as TGTGCCAGCAGCTTAGAGGGGAACTACGAGCAGTACTTC. Its translation is CASSLEGNYEQYF.